This T cell receptor (beta chain) was documented in a study of metastatic and nonmetastatic thyroid tumors. Patients had received no treatment of any kind before thyroid surgery. In germline, CDR1 is GTSNPN, CDR2 SVGIG (reference sequence). V lost 4 bases to trimming and J lost 5 bases; unmatched junction nucleotides: 12. CDR3 length equals 15 residues. Study-wide findings and caveats: The study reportedly found significantly higher TCR beta diversity in malignant thyroid tumors than benign nodules, in blood and tumor.

Under the authors' procedure: For papillary thyroid cancer, a distant-metastasis classifier was constructed from CDR3 differences observed across clinicopathological groups. TCRdb re-called clones via MiXCR from the PCR reads. TCRdb's processing, not the study's, gives the V and J calls here. The sample lists about 90,000 clones, 7.5% to 9% occurring once. The sample holds many counts of this clone. What it binds is unknown. The rearrangement joins TRBV30 to TRBJ2-7; 9 bases fit TRBD2. The TCR originated in a female donor with papillary thyroid cancer or a benign thyroid nodule (not recorded which). Some clones in this sample may be carry-over from other donors' samples. The source material was blood. The DNA of the CDR3 is TGTGCCTGGAATAGCGGGGGTTTCGTCTACGACGAGCAGTACTTC. Its protein is CAWNSGGFVYDEQYF.